Listed below are T cell receptor beta chains from one sample, sequenced in a study of blood T cell repertoires in COVID-19. Libraries were prepared by immunoSEQ multiplex PCR; TCRdb keeps only in-frame clonotypes and omits some of them. The sample comprises around 33,000 clones, roughly four fifths of which are singletons, and approximately 16% rests with the top ten. The specimen sequenced was peripheral blood. The source of these receptors is a human donor in a cohort sampled during active COVID-19. CDR3s include the opening cysteine and the closing phenylalanine or tryptophan. A D gene is named only where the DNA matches it firmly. Clone size appears in some rows only: once, few, many, or a class for an expanded clone.

TGTGCCAGCAGTAAACCCCCCGACAGCATGAACACTGAAGCTTTCTTT,CASSKPPDSMNTEAFF,TRBV27,-,TRBJ1-1,-
TGTGCCAGCAGCTTTTTTGGACAGGAAGGGCCCACCGGGGAGCTGTTTTTT,CASSFFGQEGPTGELFF,TRBV5-6,TRBD1,TRBJ2-2,few
TGTGCCAGCAGCTGGAGACTAGCGGGGGGTTTAGAGACCCAGTACTTC,CASSWRLAGGLETQYF,TRBV5-4,TRBD2,TRBJ2-5,few
TGCGCCAGCAGCTCACTAGGAAGGGGGGGCATTCAGTACTTC,CASSSLGRGGIQYF,TRBV5-1,-,TRBJ2-4,once
TGTGCCAGCAGTTTTGCCGTGAACAGTTACAATGAGCAGTTCTTC,CASSFAVNSYNEQFF,TRBV6-2/TRBV6-3,-,TRBJ2-1,once
TGTGCCACCAGCAGACAGGGCGAGGAGACCCAGTACTTC,CATSRQGEETQYF,TRBV15,-,TRBJ2-5,-
TGTGCCAGCAGCGTAGACGGGAGGGCCTTGGATACGCAGTATTTT,CASSVDGRALDTQYF,TRBV9,TRBD2,TRBJ2-3,-
TGTGCCAGCTCACCGTCCGGGTACGGTTCACCCCTCCACTTT,CASSPSGYGSPLHF,TRBV18,-,TRBJ1-6,-
TGTGCCAGCAGTTTTTTGGCCAGGGCAGATTCACCCCTCCACTTT,CASSFLARADSPLHF,TRBV27,-,TRBJ1-6,-
TGTGCCAGCAGTGAAGCGGCAGGGAGGACCCCGAATCAGCCCCAGCATTTT,CASSEAAGRTPNQPQHF,TRBV6-1,-,TRBJ1-5,-
TGTGCTAGTGGTTTGGGGACTAGCGGGGGCCAAGAGACCCAGTACTTC,CASGLGTSGGQETQYF,TRBV12-5,TRBD2,TRBJ2-5,-
TGTGCCAGCAGTTTAGGGGACAGGCCGATAGCTTTCTATGGCTACACCTTC,CASSLGDRPIAFYGYTF,TRBV28,TRBD1,TRBJ1-2,-
TGTGCCAGCAGCCAAGGACCTCAGGGTTACGAGACCCAGTACTTC,CASSQGPQGYETQYF,TRBV3-1/TRBV3-2,-,TRBJ2-5,once
TGTGCCAGCAGTGAAACAGGGGTCCATGAGCAGTTCTTC,CASSETGVHEQFF,TRBV6-4,TRBD1,TRBJ2-1,-
TGTGCCAGCAGCCAACTACCACTTCTAGCTCAAAGCTCCTACGAGCAGTACTTC,CASSQLPLLAQSSYEQYF,TRBV14,-,TRBJ2-7,once
TGTGCCAGCAGTTTGGGACAGGGGGCAGGTGCTTTCTTT,CASSLGQGAGAFF,TRBV12-3/TRBV12-4,TRBD1,TRBJ1-1,-
TGTGCCAGCAGTAGGACAGGGACCTTGGAGCCCCAGCATTTT,CASSRTGTLEPQHF,TRBV6-5,TRBD1,TRBJ1-5,-
TGTGCCAGCAGGGGGGGACGCCAAGAGACCCAGTACTTC,CASRGGRQETQYF,TRBV2,-,TRBJ2-5,-
TGCGCCAGCAGCCGCACCGGGACAGGGGGCGACGAGCAGTACTTC,CASSRTGTGGDEQYF,TRBV5-1,TRBD1,TRBJ2-7,-
TGTGCCAGCAGCCAAGGTCGGGGCTCTGGAAACACCATATATTTT,CASSQGRGSGNTIYF,TRBV3-1/TRBV3-2,-,TRBJ1-3,once
TGTGCCAGCAGCTTAGGGGTGGAAGCGGGAACATCTTACAATGAGCAGTTCTTC,CASSLGVEAGTSYNEQFF,TRBV11-3,TRBD2,TRBJ2-1,-
TGTGCCAGTAAGGTCAGCGGGAGGGCCCCAGATACGCAGTATTTT,CASKVSGRAPDTQYF,TRBV19,TRBD2,TRBJ2-3,-
TGTGCCAGCAGAATGGGACTGGCGGGAGTCTCCGAGCAGTACTTC,CASRMGLAGVSEQYF,TRBV5-6,TRBD2,TRBJ2-7,-
TGTGCCAGCAGCCAAGTGGTCCTAGGAACAGATACGCAGTATTTT,CASSQVVLGTDTQYF,TRBV3-1/TRBV3-2,-,TRBJ2-3,-
TGTGCCACCAGCAGAGAGACTAGCGGGAGGGCAGGGCAGTTCTTC,CATSRETSGRAGQFF,TRBV15,TRBD2,TRBJ2-1,few
TGTGCCAGCAGCTTCGGACCTGACAGTGACAGCATAAACTATGGCTACACCTTC,CASSFGPDSDSINYGYTF,TRBV9,-,TRBJ1-2,few
TGTGCCAGCAGCTTAGTCCCGGTCGGGGTCTACACAGATACGCAGTATTTT,CASSLVPVGVYTDTQYF,TRBV7-2,-,TRBJ2-3,few
TGTGCCAGCTCACCAAGACAGGGACTCAATCAGCCCCAGCATTTT,CASSPRQGLNQPQHF,TRBV18,TRBD1,TRBJ1-5,-
TGTGCCAGTAGTATCCAGGGTGAACTGAACACTGAAGCTTTCTTT,CASSIQGELNTEAFF,TRBV19,-,TRBJ1-1,-
TGCGCCAGCAGCAGCGGACCTAGCACAGATACGCAGTATTTT,CASSSGPSTDTQYF,TRBV5-1,-,TRBJ2-3,-
TGCAGCTTCCTGGCAGGGACCCAGTACTTC,CSFLAGTQYF,TRBV20-1,-,TRBJ2-5,-
TGTGCCATCAGTGAGGTAGCGCCAAACAGGGGAACAAATTCACCCCTCCACTTT,CAISEVAPNRGTNSPLHF,TRBV10-3,TRBD1,TRBJ1-6,-
TGTGCCAGTAACGTAGGGGGACAGATCACAGATACGCAGTATTTT,CASNVGGQITDTQYF,TRBV19,TRBD1,TRBJ2-3,-
TGTGCCAGCAGCCCCGGGGGACAGGGGGCTTCCTACGAGCAGTACTTC,CASSPGGQGASYEQYF,TRBV27,TRBD1,TRBJ2-7,-
TGCGCCAGCAGCAAGGAGCGGGGAGACTACAATGAGCAGTTCTTC,CASSKERGDYNEQFF,TRBV5-1,TRBD2,TRBJ2-1,-
TGTGCCATCAGTGACGGTGGGGGGGTGTCAGATACGCAGTATTTT,CAISDGGGVSDTQYF,TRBV10-3,TRBD2,TRBJ2-3,-
TGTGCCAGCAGCTGGCGCGGGACAGCGACAAACATTCAGTACTTC,CASSWRGTATNIQYF,TRBV7-9,-,TRBJ2-4,-
TGCGCCAGCAGCTTGGGAGGACAGTATCCAGAGACCCAGTACTTC,CASSLGGQYPETQYF,TRBV5-1,-,TRBJ2-5,few
TGTGCCAGTAGTATACGAAACGGCGAGCAGTACTTC,CASSIRNGEQYF,TRBV19,-,TRBJ2-7,-
TGCGCCAGCAGCCAAGAAGGTAGCGGGGGCCCTAGCACAGATACGCAGTATTTT,CASSQEGSGGPSTDTQYF,TRBV4-1,TRBD2,TRBJ2-3,once
TGCGCCAGCAGCTTGGACGGTTCTAGCACAGATACGCAGTATTTT,CASSLDGSSTDTQYF,TRBV5-1,-,TRBJ2-3,-
TGTGCCAGCAGCGGCACCTACGAGCAGTACTTC,CASSGTYEQYF,TRBV7-2,-,TRBJ2-7,-
TGTGCCAGCTCACCTGACAGGGGCGCCTCCTACAATGAGCAGTTCTTC,CASSPDRGASYNEQFF,TRBV18,TRBD1,TRBJ2-1,-
TGTGCCAGCTGCGGGACAGGGGGATTTAATGAAAAACTGTTTTTT,CASCGTGGFNEKLFF,TRBV18,TRBD1,TRBJ1-4,once
TGTGCCAGCAGCTCTCTAGGTAGCACAGATACGCAGTATTTT,CASSSLGSTDTQYF,TRBV11-2,-,TRBJ2-3,once
TGTGCCAGCAGCTTGGGGGTCAGGAAAGAAAACACCTTC,CASSLGVRKENTF,TRBV5-4,-,TRBJ1-2,-
TGTGCCAGCAGCTTACTAGGGGCAGGTCATGGCTACACCTTC,CASSLLGAGHGYTF,TRBV7-2,-,TRBJ1-2,-
TGTGCCAGCAACGAATACAGGCAAGAGACCCAGTACTTC,CASNEYRQETQYF,TRBV2,-,TRBJ2-5,-
TGCGCCAGCAGCCCAGAAGGAGGGGGGGAGAGGGTTTATGTCAATGAGCAGTTCTTC,CASSPEGGGERVYVNEQFF,TRBV4-1,-,TRBJ2-1,-
TGTGCCAGTAAAATATCCGGGACAGGGATCTACGAGCAGTACTTC,CASKISGTGIYEQYF,TRBV19,TRBD1,TRBJ2-7,-
TGTGCCAGCAGCCTGACAGTGACTAATGAAAAACTGTTTTTT,CASSLTVTNEKLFF,TRBV7-9,-,TRBJ1-4,-
TGTGCCAGCAGTCGGGACTATTTCGATGAGCAGTTCTTC,CASSRDYFDEQFF,TRBV14,TRBD2,TRBJ2-1,-
TGTGCCGGGAGGACAGGGTCGACGGGGGAGCTGTTTTTT,CAGRTGSTGELFF,TRBV2,TRBD1,TRBJ2-2,few
TGTGCCAGCAGTTACTCGCCCCAGTTAGGCGGAGAAGCTTTCTTT,CASSYSPQLGGEAFF,TRBV6-2/TRBV6-3,-,TRBJ1-1,-